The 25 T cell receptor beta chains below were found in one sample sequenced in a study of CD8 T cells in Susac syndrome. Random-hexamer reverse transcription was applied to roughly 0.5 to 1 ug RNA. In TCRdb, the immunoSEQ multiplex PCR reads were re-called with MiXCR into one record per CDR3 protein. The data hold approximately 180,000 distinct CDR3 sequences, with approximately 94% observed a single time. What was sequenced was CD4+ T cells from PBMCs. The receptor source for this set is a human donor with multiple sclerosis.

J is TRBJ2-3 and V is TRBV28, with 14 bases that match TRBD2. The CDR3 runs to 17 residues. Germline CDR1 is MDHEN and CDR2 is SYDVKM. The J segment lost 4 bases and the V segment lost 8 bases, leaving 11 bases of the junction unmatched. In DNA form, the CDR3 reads TGTGCCAGCTCCCCTGGGACTAGCGGGAGTCGCTCAGATACGCAGTATTTT. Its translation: CASSPGTSGSRSDTQYF.

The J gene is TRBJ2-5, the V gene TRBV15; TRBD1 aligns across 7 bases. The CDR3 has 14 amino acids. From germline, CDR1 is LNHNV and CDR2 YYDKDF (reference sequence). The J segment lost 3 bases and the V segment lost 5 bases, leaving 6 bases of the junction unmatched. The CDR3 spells CATSGPTGKETQYF. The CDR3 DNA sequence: TGTGCCACCAGCGGACCGACAGGGAAAGAGACCCAGTACTTC.

In nucleotides, the CDR3 is TGTGCTAGTGGTCCCTCCCGGGGTCGGGAGACCCAGTACTTC. This translates into CASGPSRGRETQYF. This chain links TRBV12-5 with TRBJ2-5; TRBD2 is a possible D gene (5 bases). Trimming removed 5 bases at V and 5 bases at J, with 15 bases between. Germline CDR1 is LGHNT and CDR2 is FRNRAP. This CDR3 comprises 14 residues.

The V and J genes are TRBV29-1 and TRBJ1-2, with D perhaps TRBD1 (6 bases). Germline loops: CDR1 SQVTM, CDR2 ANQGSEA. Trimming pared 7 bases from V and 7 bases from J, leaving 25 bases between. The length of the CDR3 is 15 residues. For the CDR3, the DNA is TGCAGCGCCCGACCGCCGGGCAGGGGAGGGCTTGGCTACACCTTC. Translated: CSARPPGRGGLGYTF.

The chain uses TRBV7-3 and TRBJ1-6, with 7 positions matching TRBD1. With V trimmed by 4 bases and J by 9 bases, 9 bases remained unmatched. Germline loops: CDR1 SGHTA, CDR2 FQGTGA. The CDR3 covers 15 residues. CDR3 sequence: CASSSSTGMGSPLHF. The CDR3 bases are TGTGCCAGCAGCTCCTCGACAGGGATGGGTTCACCCCTCCACTTT.

The CDR3 DNA follows: TGTGCCTGGGGGACCGGGACAGGGTCCTACGAGCAGTACTTC. Amino acid sequence: CAWGTGTGSYEQYF. This chain joins TRBV30 and TRBJ2-7; 9 nucleotides match TRBD1. Trimming at V came to 5 bases and at J to 1 base, leaving 6 bases not matched to a gene. The germline V gene encodes CDR1 GTSNPN and CDR2 SVGIG (reference sequence). CDR3 length: 14 amino acids.

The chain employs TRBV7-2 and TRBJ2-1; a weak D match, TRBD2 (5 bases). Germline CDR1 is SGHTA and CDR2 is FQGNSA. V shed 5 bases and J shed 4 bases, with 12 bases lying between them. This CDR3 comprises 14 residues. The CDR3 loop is CASSPPAAYNEQFF. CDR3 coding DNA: TGTGCCAGCAGCCCTCCAGCGGCTTACAATGAGCAGTTCTTC.

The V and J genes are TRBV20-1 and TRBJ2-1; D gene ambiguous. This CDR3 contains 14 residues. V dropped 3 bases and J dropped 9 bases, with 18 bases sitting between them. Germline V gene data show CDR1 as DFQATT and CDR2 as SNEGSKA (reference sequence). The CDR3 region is CSARTNTNTREQFF. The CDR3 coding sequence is TGCAGTGCTAGGACCAACACAAATACACGTGAGCAGTTCTTC.

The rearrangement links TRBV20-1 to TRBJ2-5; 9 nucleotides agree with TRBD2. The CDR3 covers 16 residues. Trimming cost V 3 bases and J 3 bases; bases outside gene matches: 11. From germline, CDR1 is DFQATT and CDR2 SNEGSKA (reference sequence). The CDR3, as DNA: TGCAGTGCTAGTTCCTTCCGACTAGCGGTAAAAGAGACCCAGTACTTC. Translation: CSASSFRLAVKETQYF.

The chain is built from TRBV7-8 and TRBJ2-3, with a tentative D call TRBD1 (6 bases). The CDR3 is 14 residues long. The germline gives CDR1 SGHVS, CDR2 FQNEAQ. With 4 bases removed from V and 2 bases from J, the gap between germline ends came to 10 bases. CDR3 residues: CASSSGQPTDTQYF. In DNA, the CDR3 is TGTGCCAGCAGCTCAGGACAGCCCACAGATACGCAGTATTTT.

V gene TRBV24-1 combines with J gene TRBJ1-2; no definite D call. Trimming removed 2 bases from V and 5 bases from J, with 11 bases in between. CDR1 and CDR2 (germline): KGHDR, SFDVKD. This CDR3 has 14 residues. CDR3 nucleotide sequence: TGTGCCACCAGTGATTCTCCAGATCTTTATGGCTACACCTTC. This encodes CATSDSPDLYGYTF.

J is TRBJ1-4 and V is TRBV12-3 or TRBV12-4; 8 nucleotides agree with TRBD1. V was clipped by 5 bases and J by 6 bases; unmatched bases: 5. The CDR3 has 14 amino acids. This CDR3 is CASSPLTGDEKLFF. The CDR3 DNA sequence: TGTGCCAGCAGTCCACTGACAGGGGATGAAAAACTGTTTTTT.

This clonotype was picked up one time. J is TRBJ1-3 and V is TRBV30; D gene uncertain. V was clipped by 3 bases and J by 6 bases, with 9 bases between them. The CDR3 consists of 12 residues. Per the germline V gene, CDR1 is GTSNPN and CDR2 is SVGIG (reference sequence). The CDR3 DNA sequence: TGTGCCTGGAGATATGGGATAAACACCATATATTTT. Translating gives CAWRYGINTIYF.

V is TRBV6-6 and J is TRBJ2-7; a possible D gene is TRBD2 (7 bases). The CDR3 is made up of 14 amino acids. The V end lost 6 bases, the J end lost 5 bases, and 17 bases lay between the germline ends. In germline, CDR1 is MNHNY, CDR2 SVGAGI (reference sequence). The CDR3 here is CASRTTGGGHEQYF. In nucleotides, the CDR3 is TGTGCCAGCAGAACTACTGGGGGGGGCCACGAGCAGTACTTC.

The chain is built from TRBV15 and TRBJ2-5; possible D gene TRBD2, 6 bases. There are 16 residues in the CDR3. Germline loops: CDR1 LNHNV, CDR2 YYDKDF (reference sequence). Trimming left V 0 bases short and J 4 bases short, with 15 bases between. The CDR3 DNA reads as TGTGCCACCAGCAGAGAACCTAGTTCGGGGGTAGAGACCCAGTACTTC. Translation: CATSREPSSGVETQYF.

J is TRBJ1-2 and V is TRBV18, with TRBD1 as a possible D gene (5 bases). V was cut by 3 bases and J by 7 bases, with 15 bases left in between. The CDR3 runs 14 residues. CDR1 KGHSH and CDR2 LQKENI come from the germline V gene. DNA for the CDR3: TGTGCCAGCTCACCCGGGGCCGCAAGAGGTGGCTACACCTTC. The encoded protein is CASSPGAARGGYTF.

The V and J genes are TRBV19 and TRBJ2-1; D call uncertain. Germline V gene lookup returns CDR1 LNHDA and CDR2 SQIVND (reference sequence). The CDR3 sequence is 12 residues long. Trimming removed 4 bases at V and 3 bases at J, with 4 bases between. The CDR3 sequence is CASSKDYNEQFF. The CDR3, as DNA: TGTGCCAGTAGTAAGGACTACAATGAGCAGTTCTTC. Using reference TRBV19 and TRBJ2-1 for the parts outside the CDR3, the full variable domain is DGGITQSPKYLFRKEGQNVTLSCEQNLNHDAMYWYRQDPGQGLRLIYYSQIVNDFQKGDIAEGYSVSREKKESFPLTVTSAQKNPTAFYLCASSKDYNEQFFGPGTRLTVL.

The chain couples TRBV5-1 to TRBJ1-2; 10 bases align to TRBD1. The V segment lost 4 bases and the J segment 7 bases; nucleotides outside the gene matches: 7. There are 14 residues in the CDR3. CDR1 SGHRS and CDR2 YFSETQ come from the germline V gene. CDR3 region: CASSAGQGKGGYTF. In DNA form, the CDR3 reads TGCGCCAGCAGCGCGGGACAGGGGAAGGGTGGCTACACCTTC.

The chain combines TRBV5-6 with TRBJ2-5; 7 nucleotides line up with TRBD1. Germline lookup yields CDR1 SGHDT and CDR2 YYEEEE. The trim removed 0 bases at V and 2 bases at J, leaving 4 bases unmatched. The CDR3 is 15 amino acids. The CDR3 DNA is TGTGCCAGCAGCTTGGCTTTGACAGGGCAAGAGACCCAGTACTTC. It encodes CASSLALTGQETQYF.

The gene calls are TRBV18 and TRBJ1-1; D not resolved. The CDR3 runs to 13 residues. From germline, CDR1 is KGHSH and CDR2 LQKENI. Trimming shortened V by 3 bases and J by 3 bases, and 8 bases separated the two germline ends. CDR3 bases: TGTGCCAGCTCACCTGTTGGAGACACTGAAGCTTTCTTT. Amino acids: CASSPVGDTEAFF.

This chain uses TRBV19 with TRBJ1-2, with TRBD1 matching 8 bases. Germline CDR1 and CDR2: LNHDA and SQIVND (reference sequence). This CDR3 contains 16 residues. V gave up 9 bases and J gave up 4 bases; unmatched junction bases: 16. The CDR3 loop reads CASRLETGTGSYGYTF. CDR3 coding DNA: TGTGCCAGCCGCCTAGAAACCGGGACAGGCTCCTATGGCTACACCTTC.

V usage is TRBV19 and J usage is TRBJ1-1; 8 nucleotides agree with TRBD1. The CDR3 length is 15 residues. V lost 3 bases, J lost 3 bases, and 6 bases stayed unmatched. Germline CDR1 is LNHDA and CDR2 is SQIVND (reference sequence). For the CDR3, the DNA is TGTGCCAGTAGTATCGTCGACAGGGGTTACACTGAAGCTTTCTTT. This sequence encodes CASSIVDRGYTEAFF.

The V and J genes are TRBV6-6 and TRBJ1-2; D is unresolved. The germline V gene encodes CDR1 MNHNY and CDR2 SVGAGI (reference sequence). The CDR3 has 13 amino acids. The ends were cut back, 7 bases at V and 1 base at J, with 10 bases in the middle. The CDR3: CASKIDGNYGYTF. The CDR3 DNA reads TGTGCCAGCAAGATCGACGGTAACTATGGCTACACCTTC.

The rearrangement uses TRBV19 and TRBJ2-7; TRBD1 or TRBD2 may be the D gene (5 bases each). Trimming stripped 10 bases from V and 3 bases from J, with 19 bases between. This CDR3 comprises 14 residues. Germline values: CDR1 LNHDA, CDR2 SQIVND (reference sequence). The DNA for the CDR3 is TGTGCCACTTCCGGGACCACCGGGGTCTACGAGCAGTACTTC. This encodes CATSGTTGVYEQYF. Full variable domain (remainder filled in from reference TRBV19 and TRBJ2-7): DGGITQSPKYLFRKEGQNVTLSCEQNLNHDAMYWYRQDPGQGLRLIYYSQIVNDFQKGDIAEGYSVSREKKESFPLTVTSAQKNPTAFYLCATSGTTGVYEQYFGPGTRLTVT.

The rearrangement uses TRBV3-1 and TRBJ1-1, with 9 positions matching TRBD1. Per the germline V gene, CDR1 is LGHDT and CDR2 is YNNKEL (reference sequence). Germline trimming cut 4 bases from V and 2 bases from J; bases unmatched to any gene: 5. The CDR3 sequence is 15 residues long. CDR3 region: CASSLTGQGNTEAFF. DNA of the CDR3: TGTGCCAGCAGCCTTACGGGACAGGGTAACACTGAAGCTTTCTTT.